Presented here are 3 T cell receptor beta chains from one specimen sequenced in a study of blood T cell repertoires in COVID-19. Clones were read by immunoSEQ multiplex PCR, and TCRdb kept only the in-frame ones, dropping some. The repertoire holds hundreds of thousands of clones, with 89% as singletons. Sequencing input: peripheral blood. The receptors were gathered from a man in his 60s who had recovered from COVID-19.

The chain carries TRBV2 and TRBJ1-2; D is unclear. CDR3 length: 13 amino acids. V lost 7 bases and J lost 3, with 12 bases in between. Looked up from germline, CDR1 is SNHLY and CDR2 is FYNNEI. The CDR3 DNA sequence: TGTGCCAGCATAGCCGGCTTGGACTATGGCTACACCTTC. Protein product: CASIAGLDYGYTF. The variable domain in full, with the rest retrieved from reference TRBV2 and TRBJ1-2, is EPEVTQTPSHQVTQMGQEVILRCVPISNHLYFYWYRQILGQKVEFLVSFYNNEISEKSEIFDDQFSVERPDGSNFTLKIRSTKLEDSAMYFCASIAGLDYGYTFGSGTRLTVV.

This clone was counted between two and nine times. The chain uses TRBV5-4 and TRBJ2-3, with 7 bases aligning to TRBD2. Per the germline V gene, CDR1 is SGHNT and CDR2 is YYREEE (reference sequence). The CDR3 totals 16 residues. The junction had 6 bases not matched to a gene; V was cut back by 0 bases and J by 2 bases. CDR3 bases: TGTGCCAGCAGCTTGGCCTCTAGCGGACCCACAGATACGCAGTATTTT. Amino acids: CASSLASSGPTDTQYF.

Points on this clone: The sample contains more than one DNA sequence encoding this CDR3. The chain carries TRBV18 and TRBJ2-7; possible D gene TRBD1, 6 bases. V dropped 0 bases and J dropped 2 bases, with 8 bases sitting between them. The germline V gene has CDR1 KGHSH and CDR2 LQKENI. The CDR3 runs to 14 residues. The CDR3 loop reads CASSPPQGTYEQYF. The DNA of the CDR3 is TGTGCCAGCTCACCACCCCAGGGGACCTACGAGCAGTACTTC.